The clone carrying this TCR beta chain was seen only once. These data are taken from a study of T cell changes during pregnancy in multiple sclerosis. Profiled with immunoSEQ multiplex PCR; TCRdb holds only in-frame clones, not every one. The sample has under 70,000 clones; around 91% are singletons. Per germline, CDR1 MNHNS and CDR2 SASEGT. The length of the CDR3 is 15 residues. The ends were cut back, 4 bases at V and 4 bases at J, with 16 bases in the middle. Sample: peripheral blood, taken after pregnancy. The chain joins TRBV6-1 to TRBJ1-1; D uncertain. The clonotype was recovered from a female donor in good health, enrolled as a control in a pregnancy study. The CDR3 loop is CASSASGGWATEAFF. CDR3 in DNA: TGTGCCAGCAGTGCTTCGGGAGGATGGGCCACTGAAGCTTTCTTT.